This T cell receptor beta chain appears in the sequencing data of a study of blood T cell repertoires in COVID-19. In the study overall: The cDNA or gDNA used as material had been derived from T cells, B-cell-depleted T cells, or PBMCs.

The CDR3 sequence is 14 residues long. After removal of 5 bases from V and 5 bases from J, the junction contained 5 bases not matched to a gene. Looked up from germline, CDR1 is SEHNR and CDR2 is FQNEAQ (reference sequence). The repertoire was sequenced with immunoSEQ multiplex PCR; TCRdb's copy has only in-frame clones and lacks some. The top ten clones hold 4% to 5% of a sample with about 200,000 clones, about 85% of them seen once. The sample consisted of peripheral blood. The chain combines TRBV7-9 with TRBJ2-3; 9 bases align to TRBD1. This clonotype was sampled from a woman of 80 years or more with acute or convalescent COVID-19. The DNA for the CDR3 is TGTGCCAGCAGCCACGACAGGGGGGTAGATACGCAGTATTTT. Protein: CASSHDRGVDTQYF.